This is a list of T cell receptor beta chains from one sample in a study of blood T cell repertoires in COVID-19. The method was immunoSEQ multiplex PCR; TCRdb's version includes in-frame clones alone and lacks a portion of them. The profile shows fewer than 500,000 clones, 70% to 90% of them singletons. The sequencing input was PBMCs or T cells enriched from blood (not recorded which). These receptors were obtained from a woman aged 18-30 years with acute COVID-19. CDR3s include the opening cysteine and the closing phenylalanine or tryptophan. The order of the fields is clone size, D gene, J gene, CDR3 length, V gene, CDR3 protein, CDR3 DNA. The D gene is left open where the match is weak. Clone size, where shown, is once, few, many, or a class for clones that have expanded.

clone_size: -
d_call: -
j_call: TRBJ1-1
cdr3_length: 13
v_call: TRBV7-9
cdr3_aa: CASSSQGNTEAFF
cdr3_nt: TGTGCCAGCAGCTCGCAGGGAAACACTGAAGCTTTCTTT

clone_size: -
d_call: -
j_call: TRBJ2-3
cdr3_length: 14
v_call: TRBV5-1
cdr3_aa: CASSFGAGTDTQYF
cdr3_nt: TGCGCCAGCAGCTTTGGGGCGGGCACAGATACGCAGTATTTT

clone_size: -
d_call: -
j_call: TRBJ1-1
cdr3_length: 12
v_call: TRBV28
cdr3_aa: CASISGVAEAFF
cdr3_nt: TGTGCCAGCATCTCTGGAGTCGCTGAAGCTTTCTTT

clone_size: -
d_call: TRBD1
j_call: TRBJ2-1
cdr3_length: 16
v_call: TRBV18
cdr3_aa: CASSPPPGQGTGEQFF
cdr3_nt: TGTGCCAGCTCACCGCCTCCGGGACAGGGGACGGGGGAGCAGTTCTTC

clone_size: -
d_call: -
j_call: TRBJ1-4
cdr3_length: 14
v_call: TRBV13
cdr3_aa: CASSSLGGGEKLFF
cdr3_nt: TGTGCCAGCAGCTCCCTTGGGGGGGGCGAAAAACTGTTTTTT

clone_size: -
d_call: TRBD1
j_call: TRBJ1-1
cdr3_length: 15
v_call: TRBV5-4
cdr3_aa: CASSSNNSGGKTAFF
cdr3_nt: TGTGCCAGCAGCTCGAACAACTCAGGGGGGAAAACTGCTTTCTTT

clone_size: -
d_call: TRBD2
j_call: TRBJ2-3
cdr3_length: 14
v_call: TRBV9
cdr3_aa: CASSRLAGLDTQYF
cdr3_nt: TGTGCCAGCAGTAGGCTAGCGGGTTTAGATACGCAGTATTTT

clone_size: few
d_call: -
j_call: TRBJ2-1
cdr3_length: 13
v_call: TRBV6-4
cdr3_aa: CASSNEPYNEQFF
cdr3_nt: TGTGCCAGCAGTAACGAGCCTTACAATGAGCAGTTCTTC

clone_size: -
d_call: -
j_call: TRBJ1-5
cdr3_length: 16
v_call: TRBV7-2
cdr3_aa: CASSNKAGMRGQPQHF
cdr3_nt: TGTGCCAGCAGCAATAAGGCAGGAATGCGGGGTCAGCCCCAGCATTTT

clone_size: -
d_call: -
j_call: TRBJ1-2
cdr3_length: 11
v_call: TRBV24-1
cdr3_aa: CATSDSRGYTF
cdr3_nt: TGTGCCACCAGTGATTCTCGTGGCTACACCTTC

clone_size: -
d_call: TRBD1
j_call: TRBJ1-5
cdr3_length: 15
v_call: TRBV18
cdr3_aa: CASSLTGGDNQPQHF
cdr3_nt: TGTGCCAGCTCCCTGACAGGGGGCGACAATCAGCCCCAGCATTTT

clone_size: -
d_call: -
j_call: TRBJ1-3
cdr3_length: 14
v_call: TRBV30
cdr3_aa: CAWISPRGGNTIYF
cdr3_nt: TGTGCCTGGATAAGCCCTCGGGGGGGAAACACCATATATTTT

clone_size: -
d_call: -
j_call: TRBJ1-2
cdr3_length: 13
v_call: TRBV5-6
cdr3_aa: CASSFGQGNGYTF
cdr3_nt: TGTGCCAGCAGCTTCGGGCAGGGAAACGGCTACACCTTC

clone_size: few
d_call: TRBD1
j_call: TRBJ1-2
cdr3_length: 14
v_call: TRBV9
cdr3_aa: CASSSFGTAYGYTF
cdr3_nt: TGTGCCAGCAGCAGTTTCGGGACAGCCTATGGCTACACCTTC

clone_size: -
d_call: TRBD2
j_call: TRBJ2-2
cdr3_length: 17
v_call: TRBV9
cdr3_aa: CASSVRGLAVNTGELFF
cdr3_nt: TGTGCCAGCAGCGTCCGGGGACTAGCGGTAAACACCGGGGAGCTGTTTTTT

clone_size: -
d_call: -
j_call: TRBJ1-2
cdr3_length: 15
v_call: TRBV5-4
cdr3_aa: CASSLGGNSRNGYTF
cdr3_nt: TGTGCCAGCAGCTTAGGCGGCAACTCTAGGAATGGCTACACCTTC

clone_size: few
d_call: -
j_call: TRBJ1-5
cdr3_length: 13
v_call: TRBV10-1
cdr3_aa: CASSESGREPQHF
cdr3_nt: TGCGCCAGCAGTGAGTCGGGCAGGGAGCCCCAGCATTTT

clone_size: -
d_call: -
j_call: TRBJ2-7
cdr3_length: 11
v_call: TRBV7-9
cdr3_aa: CASSNTYEQYF
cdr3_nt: TGTGCCAGCAGCAACACCTACGAGCAGTACTTC

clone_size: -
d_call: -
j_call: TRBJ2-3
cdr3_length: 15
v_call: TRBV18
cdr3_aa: CASSPQNRVKDTQYF
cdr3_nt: TGTGCCAGCTCACCACAAAACAGGGTCAAAGATACGCAGTATTTT

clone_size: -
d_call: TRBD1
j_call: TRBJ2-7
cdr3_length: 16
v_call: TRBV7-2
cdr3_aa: CASSLYPGTGVYVQYF
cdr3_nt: TGTGCCAGCAGCTTATACCCCGGGACAGGGGTCTATGTGCAGTACTTC

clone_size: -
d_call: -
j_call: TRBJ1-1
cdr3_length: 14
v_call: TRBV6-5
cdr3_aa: CASSYGGANTEAFF
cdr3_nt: TGTGCCAGCAGTTATGGTGGAGCGAACACTGAAGCTTTCTTT

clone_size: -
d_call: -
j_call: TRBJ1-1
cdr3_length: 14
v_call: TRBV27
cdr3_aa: CASKNGGAWAEAFF
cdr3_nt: TGTGCCAGCAAAAACGGGGGGGCGTGGGCTGAAGCTTTCTTT

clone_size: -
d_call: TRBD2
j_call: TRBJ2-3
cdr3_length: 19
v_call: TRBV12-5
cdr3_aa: CASGLVPIDGGSSTDTQYF
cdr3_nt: TGTGCTAGTGGTTTGGTACCCATAGACGGGGGGTCTAGCACAGATACGCAGTATTTT

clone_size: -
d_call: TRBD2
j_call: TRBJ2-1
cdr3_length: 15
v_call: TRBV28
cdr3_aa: CASSWSGSVYNEQFF
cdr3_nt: TGTGCCAGCAGTTGGAGCGGGAGTGTCTACAATGAGCAGTTCTTC

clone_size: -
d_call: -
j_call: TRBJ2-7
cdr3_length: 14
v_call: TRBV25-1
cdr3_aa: CASSDEWGRGAQYF
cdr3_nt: TGTGCCAGCAGTGATGAGTGGGGCAGGGGGGCGCAGTACTTC

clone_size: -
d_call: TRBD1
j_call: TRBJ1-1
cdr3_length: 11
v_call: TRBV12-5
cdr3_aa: CASARGTEAFF
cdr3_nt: TGTGCTAGTGCCAGGGGGACTGAAGCTTTCTTT